The 9 T cell receptor beta chains in this list originate from one sample, sequenced in a study of cytomegalovirus exposure and HLA in healthy donors. The PCR made use of 60 Vbeta and 13 Jbeta primers. Repertoires were generated with immunoSEQ multiplex PCR, while TCRdb's copy carries only in-frame clones and drops some. The table records 72,000 or so clones, around 64% of them present only once. The material sequenced was PBMCs. The origin of the receptors is a woman between 45 and 65 years old in good health and CMV-seronegative.

The chain has TRBV15 and TRBJ1-1; 11 bases are a match to TRBD1. CDR1 LNHNV and CDR2 YYDKDF come from the germline V gene (reference sequence). V trimming: 4 bases; J trimming: 5 bases; junction bases outside the gene matches: 9. The CDR3 spans 16 residues. The CDR3 DNA reads as TGTGCCACCAGCACGACCCTGGACAGGGGGCTTACTGAAGCTTTCTTT. Its protein is CATSTTLDRGLTEAFF.

The chain has TRBV11-3 and TRBJ2-2, with D possibly TRBD1 on 5 matching bases. Trimming stripped 3 bases from V and 3 bases from J, with 17 bases between. The germline V gene encodes CDR1 SGHNT and CDR2 YENEEA. The CDR3 spans 17 residues. The CDR3 is CASSFSLTASYTGELFF. The CDR3 DNA is TGTGCCAGCAGCTTCTCTTTGACAGCGTCGTACACCGGGGAGCTGTTTTTT.

This rearrangement joins TRBV5-6 to TRBJ1-1; D unclear. Germline V lookup: CDR1 SGHDT, CDR2 YYEEEE. Trimming took 0 bases from V and 8 from J, leaving 11 bases between them. The CDR3 consists of 13 residues. CDR3 sequence reads: CASSLALASEAFF. For the CDR3, the DNA is TGTGCCAGCAGCTTGGCCTTAGCATCCGAAGCTTTCTTT.

This clone was found a few times. The chain combines TRBV28 with TRBJ1-2, with TRBD1 as a possible D gene (5 bases). Germline V gene sequence: CDR1 MDHEN, CDR2 SYDVKM. The CDR3 runs 13 residues. The CDR3, as DNA: TGTGTCGCCGCCTTGACAGCAAACTATGGCTACACCTTC. This codes for CVAALTANYGYTF.

The CDR3 spells CASSLSGRYAGETQYF. For the CDR3, the DNA is TGCGCCAGCAGCTTGAGCGGGCGATACGCGGGAGAGACCCAGTACTTC. The chain combines TRBV5-1 with TRBJ2-5; D may be TRBD2 (6 bases). Germline V lookup: CDR1 SGHRS, CDR2 YFSETQ. The CDR3 consists of 16 residues. V dropped 1 base and J dropped 4 bases, with 17 bases sitting between them.

This chain links TRBV9 with TRBJ2-1; TRBD2 is a possible D gene (6 bases). The CDR3 has 15 residues. Looked up from germline, CDR1 is SGDLS and CDR2 is YYNGEE. V was cut by 0 bases and J by 6 bases, with 13 bases left in between. The CDR3 DNA reads TGTGCCAGCAGCGTAGGAACGGGAGAGTTCAATGAGCAGTTCTTC. Its protein is CASSVGTGEFNEQFF.

The rearrangement uses TRBV25-1 and TRBJ1-5; TRBD1 agrees at 9 bases. The germline V gene encodes CDR1 MGHDK and CDR2 SYGVNS. Trimming took 2 bases from V and 6 from J; bases not matched to a gene: 8. The CDR3 contains 16 residues. The chain's CDR3 is CASSEEGQGGGQPQHF. DNA for the CDR3: TGTGCCAGCAGTGAAGAGGGACAGGGAGGTGGTCAGCCCCAGCATTTT.

This chain connects TRBV6-5 to TRBJ2-7; 8 bases are shared with TRBD2. Trimming took 0 bases from V and 7 from J; bases not matched to a gene: 8. Germline V gene data show CDR1 as MNHEY and CDR2 as SVGAGI. This CDR3 has 15 amino acids. The CDR3 spells CASSYSRSGSREQYF. CDR3 nucleotides: TGTGCCAGCAGTTACTCGAGAAGCGGGAGCAGGGAGCAGTACTTC.

The chain uses TRBV7-9 and TRBJ1-1; 9 bases map to TRBD1. V lost 6 bases and J lost 6; bases outside the gene matches: 11. The germline gives CDR1 SEHNR, CDR2 FQNEAQ (reference sequence). CDR3 length equals 15 residues. This chain's CDR3 is CASSNRDRAAAEAFF. The CDR3 DNA follows: TGTGCCAGCAGTAATAGGGACAGGGCGGCCGCTGAAGCTTTCTTT.